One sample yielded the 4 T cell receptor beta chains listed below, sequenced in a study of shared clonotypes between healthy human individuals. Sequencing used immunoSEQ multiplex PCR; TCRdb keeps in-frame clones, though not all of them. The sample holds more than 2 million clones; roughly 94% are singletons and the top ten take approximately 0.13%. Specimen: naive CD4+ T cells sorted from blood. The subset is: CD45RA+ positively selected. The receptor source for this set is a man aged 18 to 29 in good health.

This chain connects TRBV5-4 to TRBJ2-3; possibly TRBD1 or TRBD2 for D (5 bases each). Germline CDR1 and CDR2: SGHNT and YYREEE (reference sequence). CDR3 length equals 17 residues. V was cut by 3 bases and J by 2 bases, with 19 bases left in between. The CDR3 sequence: CASSSRDAGWNTDTQYF. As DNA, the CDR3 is TGTGCCAGCAGCTCCCGGGACGCCGGGTGGAACACAGATACGCAGTATTTT.

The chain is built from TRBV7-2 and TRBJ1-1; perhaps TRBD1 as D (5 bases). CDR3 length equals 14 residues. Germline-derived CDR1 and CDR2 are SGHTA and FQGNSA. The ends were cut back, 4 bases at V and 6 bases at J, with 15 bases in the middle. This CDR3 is CASSWIGGQAEAFF. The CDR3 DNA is TGTGCCAGCAGCTGGATCGGTGGACAAGCTGAAGCTTTCTTT. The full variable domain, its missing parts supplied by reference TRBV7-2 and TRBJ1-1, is GAGVSQSPSNKVTEKGKDVELRCDPISGHTALYWYRQSLGQGLEFLIYFQGNSAPDKSGLPSDRFSAERTGGSVSTLTIQRTQQEDSAVYLCASSWIGGQAEAFFGQGTRLTVV.

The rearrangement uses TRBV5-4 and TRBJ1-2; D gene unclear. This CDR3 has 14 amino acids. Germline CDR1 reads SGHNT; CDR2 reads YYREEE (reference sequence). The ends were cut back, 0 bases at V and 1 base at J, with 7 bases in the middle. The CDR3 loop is CASSLDGINYGYTF. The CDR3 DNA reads TGTGCCAGCAGCTTGGATGGGATTAACTATGGCTACACCTTC.

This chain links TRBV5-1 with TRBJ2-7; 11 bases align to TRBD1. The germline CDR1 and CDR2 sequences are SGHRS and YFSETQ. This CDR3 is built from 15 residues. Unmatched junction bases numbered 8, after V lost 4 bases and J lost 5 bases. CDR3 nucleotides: TGCGCCAGCAGCCATTTGGACAGGGGGCAGAACGAGCAGTACTTC. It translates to CASSHLDRGQNEQYF.